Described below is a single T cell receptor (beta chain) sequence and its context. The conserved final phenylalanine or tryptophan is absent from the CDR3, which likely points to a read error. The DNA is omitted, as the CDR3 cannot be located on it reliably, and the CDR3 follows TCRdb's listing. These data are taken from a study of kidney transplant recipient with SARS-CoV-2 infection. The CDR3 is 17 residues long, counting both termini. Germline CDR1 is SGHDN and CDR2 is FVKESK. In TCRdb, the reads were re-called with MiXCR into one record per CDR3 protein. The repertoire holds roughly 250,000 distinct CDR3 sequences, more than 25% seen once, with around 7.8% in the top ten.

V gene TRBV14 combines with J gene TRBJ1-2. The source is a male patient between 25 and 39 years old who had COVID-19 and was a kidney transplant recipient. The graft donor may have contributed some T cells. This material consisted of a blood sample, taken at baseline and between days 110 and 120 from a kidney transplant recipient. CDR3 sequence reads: CASSDGVEAGKTEGDTG.